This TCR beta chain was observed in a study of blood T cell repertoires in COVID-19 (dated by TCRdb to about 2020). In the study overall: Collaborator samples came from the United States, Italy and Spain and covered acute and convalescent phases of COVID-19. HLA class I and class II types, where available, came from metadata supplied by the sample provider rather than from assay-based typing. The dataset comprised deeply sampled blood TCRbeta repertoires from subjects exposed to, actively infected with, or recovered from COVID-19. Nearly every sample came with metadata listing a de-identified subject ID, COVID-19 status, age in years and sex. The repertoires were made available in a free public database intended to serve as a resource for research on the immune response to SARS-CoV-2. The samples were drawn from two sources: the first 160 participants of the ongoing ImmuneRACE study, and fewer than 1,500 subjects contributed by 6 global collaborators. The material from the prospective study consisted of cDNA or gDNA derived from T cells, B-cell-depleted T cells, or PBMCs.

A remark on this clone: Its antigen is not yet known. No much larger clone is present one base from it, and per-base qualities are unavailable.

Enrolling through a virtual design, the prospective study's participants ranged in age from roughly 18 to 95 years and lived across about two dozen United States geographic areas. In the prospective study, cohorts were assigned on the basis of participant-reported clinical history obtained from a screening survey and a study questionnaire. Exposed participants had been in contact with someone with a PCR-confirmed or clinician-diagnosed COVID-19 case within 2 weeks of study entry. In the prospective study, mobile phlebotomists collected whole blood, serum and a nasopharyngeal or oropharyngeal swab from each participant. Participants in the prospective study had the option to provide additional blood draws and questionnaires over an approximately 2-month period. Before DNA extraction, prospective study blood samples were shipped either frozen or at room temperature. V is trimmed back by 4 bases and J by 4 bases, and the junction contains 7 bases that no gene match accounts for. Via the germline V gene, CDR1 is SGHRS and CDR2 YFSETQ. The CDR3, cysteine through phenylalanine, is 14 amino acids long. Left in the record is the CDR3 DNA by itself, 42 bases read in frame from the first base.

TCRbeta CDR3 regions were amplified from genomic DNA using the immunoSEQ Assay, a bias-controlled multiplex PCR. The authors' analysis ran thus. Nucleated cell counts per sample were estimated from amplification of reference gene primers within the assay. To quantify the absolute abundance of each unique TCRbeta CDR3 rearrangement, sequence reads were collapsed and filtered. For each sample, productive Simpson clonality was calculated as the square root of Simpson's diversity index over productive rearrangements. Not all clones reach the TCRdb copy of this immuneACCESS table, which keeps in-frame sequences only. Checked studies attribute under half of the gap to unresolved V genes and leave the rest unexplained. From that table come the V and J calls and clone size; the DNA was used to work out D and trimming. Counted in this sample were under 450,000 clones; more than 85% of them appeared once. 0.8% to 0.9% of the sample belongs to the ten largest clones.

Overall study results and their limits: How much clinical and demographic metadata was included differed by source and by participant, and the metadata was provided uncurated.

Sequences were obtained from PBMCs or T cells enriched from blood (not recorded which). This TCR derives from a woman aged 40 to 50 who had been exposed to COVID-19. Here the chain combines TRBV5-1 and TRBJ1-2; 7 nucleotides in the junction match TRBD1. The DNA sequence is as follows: TGCGCCAGCAGCCTCGACAGGGAAAGCTATGGCTACACCTTC. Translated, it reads CASSLDRESYGYTF.